This T cell receptor (beta chain) was found in a study of T-cell memory formation after mild COVID-19. Study as a whole: The TCR clusters were mostly specific to one donor. Study-wide results and limits: Some SARS-CoV-2-responding clones were already detected in memory before infection.

TCRdb reprocessed the 5' RACE reads with MiXCR, giving one entry per CDR3 protein. The sample lists about 560,000 distinct CDR3 sequences, roughly 20% seen once, with about 8.4% in the top ten. Comments on this clonotype: Its antigen is unidentified.

The V end lost 6 bases, the J end lost 8 bases, and 22 bases lay between the germline ends. CDR3 length equals 15 residues. The sequenced sample was PBMCs or a T cell subset sorted from them (not recorded which). The source is an adult woman who had mild COVID-19 (a few samples of this study predate the infection). Cell type and time point are not known. The chain links TRBV12-3 or TRBV12-4 to TRBJ1-2, with TRBD1 as a possible D gene (6 bases). The DNA of the CDR3 is TGTGCCAGCAGCCAAGCCTACAGGGCCGGCATCGGCTACACCTTC. Amino acids: CASSQAYRAGIGYTF.